The T cell receptor (beta chain) described here comes from a study of early T cells in non-severe SARS-CoV-2 infection. This clonotype appeared a few times. Its target is not known. General study results and limits: VDJdb matches were skewed toward anti-spike CD8 T cell responses.

The TCR library protocol attached unique molecular identifiers to the individual cDNA molecules. TCRdb itself ran the 5' RACE reads through MiXCR, one entry per CDR3 protein. The repertoire holds about 64,000 distinct CDR3 sequences, with roughly 18% as singletons. Germline V lookup: CDR1 MDHEN, CDR2 SYDVKM. The CDR3 covers 15 residues. The trim removed 3 bases at V and 4 bases at J, leaving 9 bases unmatched. This receptor was taken from an adult who was a healthcare worker with PCR-confirmed SARS-CoV-2 infection or an uninfected control (not recorded which). This rearrangement joins TRBV28 to TRBJ2-7; 7 nucleotides match TRBD1. The starting material was whole blood, obtained at baseline. The CDR3 loop reads CASSLPTHRGYEQYF. DNA for the CDR3: TGTGCCAGCAGTTTGCCGACTCACAGGGGATACGAGCAGTACTTC. Supplemented by reference TRBV28 and TRBJ2-7, the full variable domain reads DVKVTQSSRYLVKRTGEKVFLECVQDMDHENMFWYRQDPGLGLRLIYFSYDVKMKEKGDIPEGYSVSREKKERFSLILESASTNQTSMYLCASSLPTHRGYEQYFGPGTRLTVT.